The 2 T cell receptor beta chains below come from one sample, sequenced in a study of identical twins. TCRdb recomputed calls from the 5' RACE reads with MiXCR, one row per CDR3 protein. Seen here are hundreds of thousands of distinct CDR3 sequences, 9% to 15% observed once, and the top ten hold around 1.5%. The data also belong to a second study, concerning yellow fever vaccine responses in identical twins.

Source material: PBMCs. The receptors were gathered from a woman aged 18-29 years in good health.

This chain links TRBV24-1 with TRBJ1-2; 11 bases fit TRBD1. The V gene's germline CDR1 is KGHDR and CDR2 SFDVKD. V was clipped by 6 bases and J by 5 bases; unmatched bases: 4. The CDR3 sequence is 14 residues long. The CDR3 DNA reads as TGTGCCACCAGTAGCGGGACAGGGGGTTATGGCTACACCTTC. Its translation: CATSSGTGGYGYTF.

The sample holds many counts of this clonotype. The V gene is TRBV3-1, the J gene TRBJ2-2; TRBD2 matches at 8 bases. Germline loops: CDR1 LGHDT, CDR2 YNNKEL (reference sequence). The J segment lost 0 bases and the V segment lost 4 bases, leaving 4 bases of the junction unmatched. The CDR3 is 16 residues long. The CDR3 nucleotides read TGTGCCAGCAGCCTAGGACTAGCTACGAACACCGGGGAGCTGTTTTTT. This encodes CASSLGLATNTGELFF.